The present T cell receptor (beta chain) was sequenced within a study of blood T cell repertoires in COVID-19. About the study: Sites in the United States, Italy and Spain provided acute and convalescent COVID-19 samples. T cells, B-cell-depleted T cells, or PBMCs provided the cDNA or gDNA that served as material.

Per the germline V gene, CDR1 is MNHEY and CDR2 is SVGAGI. This CDR3 comprises 13 residues. Trimming cost V 2 bases and J 5 bases; bases outside gene matches: 2. Method: immunoSEQ multiplex PCR; TCRdb's copy keeps in-frame clones and lacks some. The sample lists over 130,000 clones; less than 90% were seen once. The clonotype comes from a human donor with COVID-19, enrolled during active disease. The donor label of this sample is uncertain. The chain carries TRBV6-5 and TRBJ2-7; 8 positions agree with TRBD1. Sequencing was carried out using peripheral blood. The CDR3 coding sequence is TGTGCCAGCAGTTACGACAGGGGCCACGAGCAGTACTTC. Protein: CASSYDRGHEQYF.